The 15 T cell receptor beta chains presented below share a single source sample, sequenced in a study of Ad26.COV2.S vaccination and SARS-CoV-2 variants. Treatment reported: some 20 received Ad26.COV2.S at low or high dose, single or two shots; about 5 received placebo; per-sample allocation not given. Day 63 following the first vaccine or placebo injection was when the samples were taken. Data came from immunoSEQ multiplex PCR; TCRdb stores just in-frame clones and leaves some out. In the table there are approximately 420,000 clones, approximately 87% of which are singletons. Sequencing used peripheral blood, obtained in a trial of Ad26.COV2.S vaccine versus placebo. These TCRs come from a person between 18 and 59 years old who received the Ad26.COV2.S COVID-19 vaccine or a placebo.

There are many counts of this clone. V is TRBV7-2 and J is TRBJ1-4; 7 bases map to TRBD1. The CDR3 totals 14 residues. Germline CDR1 and CDR2: SGHTA and FQGNSA. The trim removed 6 bases at V and 5 bases at J, leaving 6 bases unmatched. The CDR3 bases are TGTGCCAGCAGTTTCGACAGGGCCAATGAAAAACTGTTTTTT. It translates to CASSFDRANEKLFF.

The V and J genes are TRBV5-5 and TRBJ2-3; TRBD2 aligns across 10 bases. CDR1 and CDR2 (germline): SGHKS, YYEKEE (reference sequence). CDR3 size: 17 residues. V shed 0 bases, J shed 0 bases, and the junction held 4 bases outside the gene matches. Here the CDR3 reads CASSLGSSGGSTDTQYF. The CDR3 nucleotides read TGTGCCAGCAGCTTGGGGTCTAGCGGGGGTAGCACAGATACGCAGTATTTT.

The J gene is TRBJ2-7, the V gene TRBV5-4; D might be TRBD1 or TRBD2, each matching 6 bases. There are 15 residues in the CDR3. Germline CDR1 and CDR2: SGHNT and YYREEE (reference sequence). Trimming left V 4 bases short and J 4 bases short, with 18 bases between. The CDR3 bases are TGTGCCAGCAGCCCCAGTGGGCAGGGGAGGTACGAGCAGTACTTC. It codes for CASSPSGQGRYEQYF.

The chain employs TRBV30 and TRBJ2-1; 9 bases line up with TRBD2. CDR1 and CDR2 (germline): GTSNPN, SVGIG (reference sequence). V was pared by 3 bases and J by 8 bases, with 11 bases of the junction left unmatched. The length of the CDR3 is 15 residues. The CDR3 protein is CAWRAAGGQVDEQFF. CDR3 DNA: TGTGCCTGGAGGGCCGCGGGGGGGCAGGTCGATGAGCAGTTCTTC.

The J gene is TRBJ1-1, the V gene TRBV7-9; D not resolved. This CDR3 has 14 residues. Germline loops: CDR1 SEHNR, CDR2 FQNEAQ (reference sequence). Trimming took off 5 bases at V and 1 base at J, with 11 bases between the two ends. CDR3 protein: CASSRETGNTEAFF. CDR3 in DNA: TGTGCCAGCAGCCGCGAGACGGGGAACACTGAAGCTTTCTTT.

V usage is TRBV7-2 and J usage is TRBJ2-3; 11 bases fit TRBD2. CDR1 is SGHTA and CDR2 is FQGNSA in the germline V gene. CDR3 length: 16 residues. Trimming cost V 6 bases and J 2 bases; bases outside gene matches: 7. The CDR3 DNA is TGTGCCAGCAGACCGCGACTAGCGGGGCACACAGATACGCAGTATTTT. This translates into CASRPRLAGHTDTQYF.

The CDR3 nucleotides are TGTGCCAGCAGTTTGCCACGCCGCACAGATACGCAGTATTTT. The encoded protein is CASSLPRRTDTQYF. The rearrangement links TRBV28 to TRBJ2-3; D uncertain. CDR3 length: 14 amino acids. V lost 3 bases and J 1 base, leaving 8 bases between the germline ends. CDR1 is MDHEN, CDR2 SYDVKM, per germline.

This chain uses TRBV12-3 or TRBV12-4 with TRBJ2-2; D ambiguous. The CDR3 has 13 amino acids. V lost 5 bases to trimming and J lost 3 bases, with 7 bases between them. This CDR3 reads CASSPRHTGELFF. DNA of the CDR3: TGTGCCAGCAGTCCTCGTCACACCGGGGAGCTGTTTTTT.

The rearrangement joins TRBV7-6 to TRBJ2-7, with 8 bases fitting TRBD1. Germline V CDR1 and CDR2: SGHVS, FNYEAQ. With 5 bases clipped from V and 2 bases from J, the junction kept 8 bases outside the gene matches. CDR3 length: 15 residues. The CDR3 here is CASSPWGTGPYEQYF. CDR3 nucleotides: TGTGCCAGCAGCCCGTGGGGGACAGGACCCTACGAGCAGTACTTC. Combining the CDR3 with reference TRBV7-6 and TRBJ2-7 gives the whole variable domain GAGVSQSPRYKVTKRGQDVALRCDPISGHVSLYWYRQALGQGPEFLTYFNYEAQQDKSGLPNDRFSAERPEGSISTLTIQRTEQRDSAMYRCASSPWGTGPYEQYFGPGTRLTVT.

The chain employs TRBV5-6 and TRBJ1-5; 9 nucleotides agree with TRBD1. The V segment lost 0 bases and the J segment 3 bases; nucleotides outside the gene matches: 4. Germline V lookup: CDR1 SGHDT, CDR2 YYEEEE. This CDR3 is built from 16 residues. The DNA of the CDR3 is TGTGCCAGCAGCTTGGGGACAGGGGCTTCCAATCAGCCCCAGCATTTT. Translated, it gives CASSLGTGASNQPQHF. Variable domain in full (rest from reference TRBV5-6 and TRBJ1-5): DAGVTQSPTHLIKTRGQQVTLRCSPKSGHDTVSWYQQALGQGPQFIFQYYEEEERQRGNFPDRFSGHQFPNYSSELNVNALLLGDSALYLCASSLGTGASNQPQHFGDGTRLSIL.

V usage is TRBV20-1 and J usage is TRBJ1-2; D remains ambiguous. The CDR3 runs to 12 residues. The germline V gene has CDR1 DFQATT and CDR2 SNEGSKA (reference sequence). Trimming took 3 bases from V and 4 from J, leaving 9 bases between them. The CDR3 region is CSASSRPYGYTF. CDR3 DNA: TGCAGTGCTAGTTCCAGGCCCTATGGCTACACCTTC.

The chain carries TRBV10-2 and TRBJ2-1, with no clear D. V lost 0 bases and J 0 bases, leaving 21 bases between the germline ends. The germline CDR1 and CDR2 sequences are WSHSY and SAAADI. The CDR3 has 20 residues. CDR3 DNA: TGCGCCAGCAGTGAGTCCCCCTATTTTGGCGACCGATACTCCTACAATGAGCAGTTCTTC. Amino acids: CASSESPYFGDRYSYNEQFF.

In nucleotides, the CDR3 is TGTGCCAGCGAACAAGAGATTGGAGATACGCAGTATTTT. Translated: CASEQEIGDTQYF. This rearrangement joins TRBV7-2 to TRBJ2-3; D gene ambiguous. Germline CDR1 reads SGHTA; CDR2 reads FQGNSA. This CDR3 spans 13 amino acids. The V gene lost 8 bases and the J gene lost 5 bases, with 14 bases spanning the gap.

The V and J genes are TRBV27 and TRBJ2-2; D tentatively fits TRBD1 or TRBD2 (6 bases each). CDR1 and CDR2 (germline): MNHEY, SMNVEV (reference sequence). V gave up 2 bases and J gave up 3 bases, with 10 bases separating them. The CDR3 totals 15 residues. CDR3: CASSLRGAYTGELFF. Written as DNA, the CDR3 is TGTGCCAGCAGTTTAAGGGGGGCCTACACCGGGGAGCTGTTTTTT.

The chain is built from TRBV27 and TRBJ1-2, with D perhaps TRBD1 (5 bases). Looked up from germline, CDR1 is MNHEY and CDR2 is SMNVEV (reference sequence). With 5 bases removed from V and 6 bases from J, the gap between germline ends came to 10 bases. CDR3 length: 12 residues. CDR3: CASSGPGDGYTF. In nucleotides, the CDR3 is TGTGCCAGCAGTGGGCCGGGGGATGGCTACACCTTC.